Listed below are T cell receptor beta chains from one sample, sequenced in a study of T cells in localized non-small cell lung cancer. This table comes from immunoSEQ multiplex PCR, and its TCRdb copy is limited to in-frame clones, with some not included. The data contain around 5,300 clones, 30% to 40% of them singletons. Sequencing was performed on lung tumor tissue, taken before any cancer treatment. These receptors were collected from a female donor over 55 with stage I lung adenocarcinoma. The CDR3 runs from the conserved cysteine through the conserved F or W. The D gene is left open where the match is weak. Only part of the rows carry a size: once, few, many, or a class if the clone is expanded.

clone_size j_call d_call v_call cdr3_aa cdr3_nt
few TRBJ2-1 TRBD2 TRBV30 CAWRGRRGARDEQFF TGTGCCTGGAGGGGGCGGCGGGGGGCCCGCGATGAGCAGTTCTTC
NA TRBJ2-2 TRBD1 TRBV5-1 CASSRGQGTGELFF TGCGCCAGCAGCAGGGGACAGGGGACCGGGGAGCTGTTTTTT
NA TRBJ2-5 TRBD1 TRBV28 CASSTGTGGQETQYF TGTGCCAGCAGTACCGGGACAGGGGGCCAAGAGACCCAGTACTTC
large TRBJ2-3 NA TRBV9 CASTRAGHGADTQYF TGTGCCAGCACCCGGGCAGGTCACGGGGCAGATACGCAGTATTTT
NA TRBJ2-7 TRBD2 TRBV30 CACQPGGEQYF TGTGCCTGCCAACCGGGGGGGGAGCAGTACTTC
NA TRBJ1-1 NA TRBV11-3 CASSWTAMNTEAFF TGTGCCAGCAGCTGGACAGCGATGAACACTGAAGCTTTCTTT
NA TRBJ1-1 TRBD1 TRBV6-8 CAIDRGGTEAFF TGTGCCATCGACAGGGGGGGTACTGAAGCTTTCTTT
NA TRBJ2-3 NA TRBV5-1 CASSFRDRADTQYF TGCGCCAGCAGCTTCCGGGACCGCGCAGATACGCAGTATTTT
NA TRBJ2-2 TRBD1 TRBV6-7 CASSEVGDRVDGELFF TGTGCCAGCAGCGAGGTCGGGGACAGGGTTGACGGGGAGCTGTTTTTT
NA TRBJ1-2 NA TRBV6-8 CASGPDGNYGYTF TGTGCCAGCGGGCCGGACGGTAACTATGGCTACACCTTC
NA TRBJ2-1 NA TRBV6-8 CASTHWGTRGNEQFF TGTGCCAGCACCCACTGGGGGACCCGAGGGAATGAGCAGTTCTTC
NA TRBJ1-2 NA TRBV11-3 CASRIGPTDYGYTF TGTGCCAGCAGGATAGGACCGACTGACTATGGCTACACCTTC
NA TRBJ1-6 TRBD1 TRBV6-8 CASSDKPGGPLHF TGTGCCAGCAGTGATAAGCCAGGGGGGCCCCTCCACTTT
NA TRBJ2-3 NA TRBV29-1 CSVGVSEDTQYF TGCAGCGTAGGGGTTAGCGAAGATACGCAGTATTTT
few TRBJ2-1 TRBD2 TRBV9 CASSESRTSFYNEQFF TGTGCCAGCAGTGAATCCCGGACTAGCTTCTACAATGAGCAGTTCTTC
NA TRBJ2-7 TRBD2 TRBV9 CASSVALAGTYEQYF TGTGCCAGCAGTGTAGCCCTAGCGGGGACCTACGAGCAGTACTTC
few TRBJ2-5 NA TRBV6-8 CASSFLWVQETQYF TGTGCCAGCAGTTTCCTGTGGGTCCAAGAGACCCAGTACTTC
NA TRBJ1-2 NA TRBV11-3 CASSLEQASYGYTF TGTGCCAGCAGCTTAGAACAGGCGTCCTATGGCTACACCTTC
medium-sized TRBJ2-7 NA TRBV11-3 CASSFLGQGYEQYF TGTGCCAGCAGCTTCCTCGGGCAGGGGTACGAGCAGTACTTC
NA TRBJ1-5 TRBD1 TRBV6-8 CASSDRADQPQHF TGTGCCAGCAGTGACAGGGCGGATCAGCCCCAGCATTTT
few TRBJ1-2 TRBD1 TRBV6-8 CASSQGTGRYGYTF TGTGCCAGCAGCCAAGGGACAGGAAGGTATGGCTACACCTTC
NA TRBJ1-4 NA TRBV9 CASSPREQGRVGGKLFF TGTGCCAGCAGCCCGCGGGAACAGGGTCGGGTTGGGGGAAAACTGTTTTTT
NA TRBJ2-3 NA TRBV5-1 CASSLGGAKATDTQYF TGCGCCAGCAGCTTGGGGGGGGCGAAGGCCACAGATACGCAGTATTTT
few TRBJ1-2 NA TRBV30 CAWSVRYGSVNRYTF TGTGCCTGGAGTGTACGGTACGGCTCAGTTAATCGCTACACCTTC
few TRBJ1-6 NA TRBV6-8 CASSPGPADSPLHF TGTGCCAGCAGTCCGGGTCCGGCGGATTCACCCCTCCACTTT
NA TRBJ1-2 NA TRBV30 CAWLGTNYGYTF TGTGCCTGGCTTGGGACTAACTATGGCTACACCTTC
few TRBJ2-1 NA TRBV15 CATSRVGYSNEQFF TGTGCCACCAGTAGGGTCGGGTATAGCAATGAGCAGTTCTTC
NA TRBJ1-2 TRBD1 TRBV6-8 CASSQTGSFFYGYTF TGTGCCAGCAGCCAGACAGGGTCCTTCTTCTATGGCTACACCTTC
once TRBJ1-1 TRBD1 TRBV5-1 CASSRTGVGGATEAFF TGCGCCAGCAGCCGTACCGGTGTAGGGGGCGCCACTGAAGCTTTCTTT
medium-sized TRBJ2-7 TRBD1 TRBV6-8 CASRDRTGGSYEQYF TGTGCCAGCAGAGATCGGACAGGGGGTTCCTACGAGCAGTACTTC
NA TRBJ2-7 NA TRBV1 CASSREGAGHEQYF TGCGCCAGCAGCCGGGAGGGAGCGGGCCACGAGCAGTACTTC
few TRBJ1-4 TRBD1 TRBV9 CASRSGTGSEKLFF TGTGCCAGCCGATCGGGGACAGGGAGCGAAAAACTGTTTTTT
NA TRBJ1-2 NA TRBV19 CASTQRLYYGYTF TGTGCCAGTACCCAGCGGCTGTACTATGGCTACACCTTC
NA TRBJ1-4 NA TRBV13 CASKVTVHPNEKLFF TGTGCCAGCAAGGTTACTGTACACCCTAATGAAAAACTGTTTTTT
once TRBJ2-3 NA TRBV29-1 CSVAGTGSSTDTQYF TGCAGCGTCGCCGGGACGGGATCTAGCACAGATACGCAGTATTTT
large TRBJ2-7 NA TRBV19 CASSNRAAYEQYF TGTGCCAGTAGTAACCGGGCAGCCTACGAGCAGTACTTC
few TRBJ1-1 NA TRBV11-3 CASSLSGAGNTEAFF TGTGCCAGCAGCTTGTCGGGGGCTGGGAACACTGAAGCTTTCTTT
NA TRBJ2-7 TRBD2 TRBV6-8 CATGLAGPYEQYF TGTGCCACCGGGCTAGCGGGGCCCTACGAGCAGTACTTC
NA TRBJ2-5 TRBD2 TRBV28 CASTVGGVRETQYF TGTGCCAGCACCGTCGGGGGGGTGAGAGAGACCCAGTACTTC
NA TRBJ2-2 NA TRBV7-6 CASSRADFNTGELFF TGTGCCAGTTCAAGGGCAGACTTTAACACCGGGGAGCTGTTTTTT